This TCR beta chain is from a study of T cells in localized non-small cell lung cancer. This clone was seen more than once but under ten times. Some clones are missing from TCRdb's copy, which holds only in-frame ones; the method was immunoSEQ multiplex PCR. The sample holds 61,000 or so clones, more than 80% seen once. This CDR3 comprises 14 residues. The V end was cut by 0 bases, the J end by 10 bases, with 16 bases between. In germline, CDR1 is SGDLS, CDR2 YYNGEE. The rearrangement joins TRBV9 to TRBJ1-1, with a possible D match to TRBD1 (5 bases). The sequenced sample was peripheral blood, obtained before any cancer treatment. The sequence derives from a woman between 35 and 70 years old with stage I lung adenocarcinoma. The DNA of the CDR3 is TGTGCCAGCAGCGTAGCCGGCGAGGCAGGGCGAGCTTTCTTT. This translates into CASSVAGEAGRAFF.